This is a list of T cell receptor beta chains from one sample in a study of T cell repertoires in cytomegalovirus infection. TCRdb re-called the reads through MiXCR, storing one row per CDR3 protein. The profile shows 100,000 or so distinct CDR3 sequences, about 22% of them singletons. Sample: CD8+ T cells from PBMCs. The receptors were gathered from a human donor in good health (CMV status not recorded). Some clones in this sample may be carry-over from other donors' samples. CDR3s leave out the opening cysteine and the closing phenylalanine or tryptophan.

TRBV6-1 ASITTYEQY
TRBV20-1 SAIGVGETQY
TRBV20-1 SARAASYEQY
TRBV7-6 ASSARQVNEAF
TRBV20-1 SASDGNQPQH
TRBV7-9 ASSLEGAAQPQH
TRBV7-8 ASSLEGRLRSGANVLT
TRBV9 ASSVEGRGGDTQY
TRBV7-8 ASSSLRETSGGAGVTDTQY
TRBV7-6 ASSATRKRGYQETQY
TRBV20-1 SASNQGVHFSGANVLT
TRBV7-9 ASSAGDDSGFGYEQY
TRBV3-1 ASSQDKEDLRHNEQF
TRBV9 ASSGDRGIGLGYGYT
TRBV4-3 ASSQVTNSEQY
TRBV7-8 ASSLVGTGEILAKNIQY
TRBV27 ASSSDSNSGANVLT
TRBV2 ASSAVPPSRDSFMNTEAF
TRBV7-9 ASSLLGQNYNEQF
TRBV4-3 ASSQGGGAGNEQF
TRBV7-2 ASRDERESYNEQF
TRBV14 ASSQRGGGVLNTEAF
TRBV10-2 ASSEGVRSYEQY
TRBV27 ASSLSAVFYEQY
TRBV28 ASVDSYDVTNEKLF
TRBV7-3 ASKADVETGELF
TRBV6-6 ASRTSPLTTGSDEAF
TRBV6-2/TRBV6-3 ASKKRLAHETQY
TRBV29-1 SVEGGGPNYGYT
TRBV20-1 SAPPTGDRNSNQPQH